Listed below are T cell receptor beta chains from one sample, sequenced in a study of blood T cell repertoires in COVID-19. Measured with immunoSEQ multiplex PCR; TCRdb has only the in-frame clones, and not every one. The table records hundreds of thousands of clones, approximately 85% of them present only once. The material sequenced was PBMCs or T cells enriched from blood (not recorded which). The source of these receptors is a woman in her 50s who had recovered from COVID-19. The CDR3 runs from the conserved cysteine through the conserved F or W. Fields, in order: J gene, clone size, D gene, V gene, CDR3 protein, CDR3 DNA. D genes are given only for firm matches. The size entry is marked missing in some rows and otherwise reads once, few, many or a size class.

j_gene: TRBJ2-5; abundance: .; d_gene: TRBD2; v_gene: TRBV4-1; CDR3aa: CASSLRAGASGGQETQYF; CDR3nt: TGCGCCAGCAGCTTACGCGCCGGGGCTAGCGGAGGACAAGAGACCCAGTACTTC
j_gene: TRBJ2-7; abundance: .; d_gene: .; v_gene: TRBV11-2; CDR3aa: CASSLDTGLYYEQYF; CDR3nt: TGTGCCAGCAGCTTAGATACAGGGTTGTACTACGAGCAGTACTTC
j_gene: TRBJ2-2; abundance: .; d_gene: TRBD2; v_gene: TRBV7-9; CDR3aa: CASRRTSWTGELFF; CDR3nt: TGTGCCAGCAGGCGGACTAGCTGGACCGGGGAGCTGTTTTTT
j_gene: TRBJ2-1; abundance: .; d_gene: .; v_gene: TRBV5-1; CDR3aa: CASSSGSGTRNSLFF; CDR3nt: TGCGCCAGCAGCTCCGGGAGCGGGACACGGAACTCTCTGTTCTTC
j_gene: TRBJ2-7; abundance: .; d_gene: .; v_gene: TRBV3-1/TRBV3-2; CDR3aa: CASSQGANTYEQYF; CDR3nt: TGTGCCAGCAGCCAAGGGGCAAATACCTACGAGCAGTACTTC
j_gene: TRBJ1-1; abundance: .; d_gene: .; v_gene: TRBV9; CDR3aa: CASSASAGSEAFF; CDR3nt: TGTGCCAGCAGCGCATCGGCGGGTTCTGAAGCTTTCTTT
j_gene: TRBJ1-1; abundance: .; d_gene: TRBD1; v_gene: TRBV9; CDR3aa: CASSVDSQGATEAFF; CDR3nt: TGTGCCAGCAGCGTAGACAGCCAGGGGGCCACTGAAGCTTTCTTT
j_gene: TRBJ2-5; abundance: .; d_gene: TRBD2; v_gene: TRBV6-2/TRBV6-3; CDR3aa: CASSYSPLLAGSRETQYF; CDR3nt: TGTGCCAGCAGTTACTCGCCCCTACTAGCGGGGTCTAGGGAGACCCAGTACTTC
j_gene: TRBJ1-4; abundance: few; d_gene: TRBD1; v_gene: TRBV9; CDR3aa: CASSVESGTGGTNEKLFF; CDR3nt: TGTGCCAGCAGCGTAGAATCCGGGACAGGGGGCACTAATGAAAAACTGTTTTTT
j_gene: TRBJ1-2; abundance: .; d_gene: .; v_gene: TRBV18; CDR3aa: CASSPPSIYGYTF; CDR3nt: TGTGCCAGCTCACCACCTAGCATCTATGGCTACACCTTC
j_gene: TRBJ2-1; abundance: .; d_gene: TRBD2; v_gene: TRBV4-3; CDR3aa: CASSQDSLAGPSYNEQFF; CDR3nt: TGCGCCAGCAGCCAAGATTCGCTAGCGGGACCATCGTACAATGAGCAGTTCTTC
j_gene: TRBJ2-5; abundance: .; d_gene: .; v_gene: TRBV5-4; CDR3aa: CASSPRLEETQYF; CDR3nt: TGTGCCAGCAGCCCCCGACTAGAGGAGACCCAGTACTTC
j_gene: TRBJ2-1; abundance: once; d_gene: TRBD2; v_gene: TRBV30; CDR3aa: CAWTALAGGPDEQFF; CDR3nt: TGTGCCTGGACCGCTCTAGCGGGGGGGCCGGATGAGCAGTTCTTC
j_gene: TRBJ1-5; abundance: .; d_gene: TRBD1; v_gene: TRBV6-5; CDR3aa: CASSRDRTSNQPQHF; CDR3nt: TGTGCCAGCAGCCGGGACAGGACCAGCAATCAGCCCCAGCATTTT
j_gene: TRBJ2-5; abundance: .; d_gene: TRBD2; v_gene: TRBV11-2; CDR3aa: CASSRTSGVLQETQYF; CDR3nt: TGTGCCAGCAGCCGGACTAGCGGGGTCCTACAAGAGACCCAGTACTTC
j_gene: TRBJ1-5; abundance: few; d_gene: .; v_gene: TRBV28; CDR3aa: CASSSIDRYNQPQHF; CDR3nt: TGTGCCAGCAGTTCGATAGACAGGTACAATCAGCCCCAGCATTTT
j_gene: TRBJ1-5; abundance: few; d_gene: .; v_gene: TRBV4-1; CDR3aa: CASSQEPVSNQPQHF; CDR3nt: TGCGCCAGCAGCCAAGAACCGGTTTCCAATCAGCCCCAGCATTTT
j_gene: TRBJ2-3; abundance: .; d_gene: TRBD2; v_gene: TRBV3-1/TRBV3-2; CDR3aa: CASRATSGTGTDTQYF; CDR3nt: TGTGCCAGCAGGGCGACTAGCGGGACTGGAACAGATACGCAGTATTTT
j_gene: TRBJ2-7; abundance: .; d_gene: .; v_gene: TRBV7-2; CDR3aa: CASSFGGSYEQYF; CDR3nt: TGTGCCAGCAGCTTCGGAGGATCCTACGAGCAGTACTTC
j_gene: TRBJ1-1; abundance: .; d_gene: .; v_gene: TRBV11-1; CDR3aa: CASSFKSRTGEAFF; CDR3nt: TGTGCCAGCAGCTTTAAGAGCCGAACAGGAGAAGCTTTCTTT
j_gene: TRBJ2-1; abundance: .; d_gene: TRBD2; v_gene: TRBV19; CDR3aa: CASSHEGLAGGRKFF; CDR3nt: TGTGCCAGTAGTCATGAGGGACTAGCGGGAGGAAGGAAGTTCTTC
j_gene: TRBJ1-2; abundance: .; d_gene: .; v_gene: TRBV18; CDR3aa: CASSPPIGDTVGYTF; CDR3nt: TGTGCCAGCTCACCACCCATTGGGGACACGGTCGGCTACACCTTC
j_gene: TRBJ2-1; abundance: .; d_gene: TRBD2; v_gene: TRBV20-1; CDR3aa: CSASPSGRPSEQFF; CDR3nt: TGCAGTGCTAGTCCTAGCGGGAGGCCGAGTGAGCAGTTCTTC
j_gene: TRBJ2-5; abundance: .; d_gene: TRBD1; v_gene: TRBV7-2; CDR3aa: CASSLTGTGFETQYF; CDR3nt: TGTGCCAGCAGCCTAACCGGGACAGGATTCGAGACCCAGTACTTC
j_gene: TRBJ2-3; abundance: .; d_gene: TRBD2; v_gene: TRBV7-2; CDR3aa: CASSTRGVLNTDTQYF; CDR3nt: TGTGCCAGCAGCACACGGGGGGTCCTAAACACAGATACGCAGTATTTT
j_gene: TRBJ1-5; abundance: .; d_gene: TRBD1; v_gene: TRBV2; CDR3aa: CASRDGTGINQPQHF; CDR3nt: TGTGCCAGCAGGGATGGGACAGGGATAAATCAGCCCCAGCATTTT
j_gene: TRBJ2-7; abundance: .; d_gene: TRBD2; v_gene: TRBV24-1; CDR3aa: CATSSTSGSYEQYF; CDR3nt: TGTGCCACCAGCTCTACTAGCGGGAGTTACGAGCAGTACTTC
j_gene: TRBJ2-7; abundance: few; d_gene: TRBD1; v_gene: TRBV5-4; CDR3aa: CASSSTGAEQYF; CDR3nt: TGTGCCAGCAGCTCAACAGGGGCCGAGCAGTACTTC
j_gene: TRBJ1-1; abundance: once; d_gene: .; v_gene: TRBV6-2/TRBV6-3; CDR3aa: CASSYGSGQPFNTEAFF; CDR3nt: TGTGCCAGCAGTTACGGGAGTGGACAGCCCTTTAACACTGAAGCTTTCTTT
j_gene: TRBJ2-2; abundance: .; d_gene: TRBD2; v_gene: TRBV9; CDR3aa: CASSGGLARTGELFF; CDR3nt: TGTGCCAGCAGCGGGGGACTAGCTCGCACCGGGGAGCTGTTTTTT
j_gene: TRBJ1-4; abundance: .; d_gene: TRBD1; v_gene: TRBV18; CDR3aa: CASAGQGQNEKLFF; CDR3nt: TGTGCCAGCGCCGGACAGGGTCAGAATGAAAAACTGTTTTTT
j_gene: TRBJ2-7; abundance: .; d_gene: TRBD1; v_gene: TRBV27; CDR3aa: CASSSTGTDYEQYF; CDR3nt: TGTGCCAGCAGTTCCACCGGGACAGACTACGAGCAGTACTTC
j_gene: TRBJ2-2; abundance: few; d_gene: .; v_gene: TRBV11-2; CDR3aa: CASSPKPGDRWTGELFF; CDR3nt: TGTGCCAGCAGCCCCAAGCCGGGGGATAGGTGGACCGGGGAGCTGTTTTTT
j_gene: TRBJ1-5; abundance: .; d_gene: TRBD1; v_gene: TRBV27; CDR3aa: CASRGQHNQPQHF; CDR3nt: TGTGCCAGCAGGGGACAGCACAATCAGCCCCAGCATTTT
j_gene: TRBJ2-2; abundance: .; d_gene: TRBD2; v_gene: TRBV7-8; CDR3aa: CASSQRLAGLTGELFF; CDR3nt: TGTGCCAGCAGCCAGAGGTTAGCGGGCCTCACCGGGGAGCTGTTTTTT
j_gene: TRBJ1-6; abundance: .; d_gene: .; v_gene: TRBV5-1; CDR3aa: CASSLLRGFVSPLHF; CDR3nt: TGCGCCAGCAGCTTGTTACGGGGATTTGTCTCACCCCTCCACTTT
j_gene: TRBJ1-3; abundance: .; d_gene: .; v_gene: TRBV5-5; CDR3aa: CASSSAPNSGNTIYF; CDR3nt: TGTGCCAGCAGCTCAGCGCCGAACTCTGGAAACACCATATATTTT
j_gene: TRBJ1-2; abundance: .; d_gene: .; v_gene: TRBV5-8; CDR3aa: CASSLRGDYGYTF; CDR3nt: TGTGCCAGCAGCTTGAGGGGCGACTATGGCTACACCTTC
j_gene: TRBJ2-3; abundance: once; d_gene: .; v_gene: TRBV11-2; CDR3aa: CASSLDPNTQYF; CDR3nt: TGTGCCAGCAGCTTAGATCCCAATACGCAGTATTTT
j_gene: TRBJ2-4; abundance: .; d_gene: .; v_gene: TRBV12-5; CDR3aa: CASGLVDGLSGVAKNIQYF; CDR3nt: TGTGCTAGTGGTTTGGTGGACGGACTCTCGGGAGTAGCCAAAAACATTCAGTACTTC
j_gene: TRBJ2-7; abundance: .; d_gene: .; v_gene: TRBV30; CDR3aa: CAWSEGQVYEQYF; CDR3nt: TGTGCCTGGAGCGAGGGACAAGTCTACGAGCAGTACTTC
j_gene: TRBJ1-5; abundance: .; d_gene: .; v_gene: TRBV7-2; CDR3aa: CASSRTPGDQPQHF; CDR3nt: TGTGCCAGCAGCCGGACCCCCGGGGATCAGCCCCAGCATTTT
j_gene: TRBJ2-5; abundance: .; d_gene: TRBD1; v_gene: TRBV5-1; CDR3aa: CASSLGTAEETQYF; CDR3nt: TGCGCCAGCAGCTTAGGGACAGCCGAAGAGACCCAGTACTTC
j_gene: TRBJ2-7; abundance: .; d_gene: TRBD2; v_gene: TRBV6-6; CDR3aa: CASTPGLRSEQYF; CDR3nt: TGTGCCAGCACCCCGGGACTACGCTCCGAGCAGTACTTC
j_gene: TRBJ2-3; abundance: .; d_gene: TRBD2; v_gene: TRBV30; CDR3aa: CAWSVGGGTDTQYF; CDR3nt: TGTGCCTGGAGTGTAGGCGGGGGTACAGATACGCAGTATTTT
j_gene: TRBJ1-1; abundance: once; d_gene: TRBD1; v_gene: TRBV4-1; CDR3aa: CASSPAGTAGNTEAFF; CDR3nt: TGCGCCAGCAGCCCAGCCGGGACAGCGGGGAACACTGAAGCTTTCTTT
j_gene: TRBJ1-2; abundance: .; d_gene: .; v_gene: TRBV3-1/TRBV3-2; CDR3aa: CASRDQWVGHGYTF; CDR3nt: TGTGCCAGCAGGGATCAATGGGTGGGGCATGGCTACACCTTC
j_gene: TRBJ1-2; abundance: few; d_gene: .; v_gene: TRBV28; CDR3aa: CASSLGPNGGYTF; CDR3nt: TGTGCCAGCAGCCTAGGCCCAAACGGAGGCTACACCTTC
j_gene: TRBJ2-5; abundance: once; d_gene: TRBD2; v_gene: TRBV5-4; CDR3aa: CASSLGLAFQETQYF; CDR3nt: TGTGCCAGCAGCTTGGGACTAGCGTTCCAAGAGACCCAGTACTTC
j_gene: TRBJ1-2; abundance: once; d_gene: .; v_gene: TRBV11-3; CDR3aa: CASSQGQGSGYTF; CDR3nt: TGTGCCAGCAGCCAAGGCCAGGGGAGTGGCTACACCTTC
j_gene: TRBJ1-1; abundance: .; d_gene: .; v_gene: TRBV7-3; CDR3aa: CASSAQGYTEAFF; CDR3nt: TGTGCCAGCAGCGCCCAGGGGTACACTGAAGCTTTCTTT
j_gene: TRBJ1-1; abundance: .; d_gene: TRBD1; v_gene: TRBV6-5; CDR3aa: CASIGQGWNTEAFF; CDR3nt: TGTGCCAGCATCGGACAGGGGTGGAACACTGAAGCTTTCTTT
j_gene: TRBJ2-5; abundance: .; d_gene: .; v_gene: TRBV15; CDR3aa: CATSRLGAAVWYQETQYF; CDR3nt: TGTGCCACCAGCAGACTGGGAGCAGCGGTATGGTACCAAGAGACCCAGTACTTC
j_gene: TRBJ1-4; abundance: few; d_gene: .; v_gene: TRBV19; CDR3aa: CASSPGGQGSGEKLFF; CDR3nt: TGTGCCAGTAGCCCGGGGGGGCAGGGGAGTGGTGAAAAACTGTTTTTT
j_gene: TRBJ1-2; abundance: once; d_gene: TRBD1; v_gene: TRBV5-4; CDR3aa: CASSLGDRGNYGYTF; CDR3nt: TGTGCCAGCAGCTTGGGTGACAGGGGAAACTATGGCTACACCTTC
j_gene: TRBJ1-6; abundance: .; d_gene: TRBD1; v_gene: TRBV27; CDR3aa: CASSPQRGRSNSPLHF; CDR3nt: TGTGCCAGCAGTCCGCAAAGGGGGCGGTCTAATTCACCCCTCCACTTT
j_gene: TRBJ1-1; abundance: .; d_gene: TRBD1; v_gene: TRBV3-1/TRBV3-2; CDR3aa: CASSLPGQGSGTEAFF; CDR3nt: TGTGCCAGCAGCCTTCCGGGACAGGGAAGTGGAACTGAAGCTTTCTTT
j_gene: TRBJ2-7; abundance: few; d_gene: TRBD2; v_gene: TRBV27; CDR3aa: CASSLGGGPYEQYF; CDR3nt: TGTGCCAGCAGTTTAGGGGGAGGGCCGTACGAGCAGTACTTC
j_gene: TRBJ2-7; abundance: once; d_gene: .; v_gene: TRBV19; CDR3aa: CASSHLLTDTYEQYF; CDR3nt: TGTGCCAGCAGTCATTTGTTGACGGACACCTACGAGCAGTACTTC
j_gene: TRBJ2-7; abundance: .; d_gene: .; v_gene: TRBV19; CDR3aa: CASSSADEQYF; CDR3nt: TGTGCCAGTAGTAGTGCGGACGAGCAGTACTTC